This record concerns one T cell receptor (beta chain) sequence. Its antigen is still unknown. Each CDR3 protein gets one entry after TCRdb re-called the RACE reads with MiXCR. The sample yields fewer than 500,000 distinct CDR3 sequences, 4.8% seen once. Noted time point: patch test 1, 2 weeks after DPC sensitization. Treatment defined: therapeutic diphenylcyclopropenone sensitization with weekly scalp DPC. Trimming took off 6 bases at V and 2 bases at J, with 15 bases between the two ends. Germline V gene data show CDR1 as DFQATT and CDR2 as SNEGSKA (reference sequence). The CDR3 covers 14 residues. This record comes from a study of human T cells and chemical hapten exposure. Across the whole study: Reading of the patch tests, which applied 0.01% DPC to the upper back, occurred at 6 days. Study-wide findings and caveats: Following DPC sensitization, TCRs present above 1 in 1000 frequency showed no change.

The source of this sequence is a woman aged 45 to 65 with alopecia areata. Some clones in this sample may be carry-over from other donors' samples. Material: whole blood, obtained in connection with sensitization to the hapten diphenylcyclopropenone (DPC). V gene TRBV20-1 combines with J gene TRBJ2-3; D is perhaps TRBD2 (5 bases). For the CDR3, the DNA is TGCAGTGCAAAGGACTCGACTCACACAGATACGCAGTATTTT. The encoded protein is CSAKDSTHTDTQYF.